These T cell receptor beta chains were read from a single sample in a study of human T cells and chemical hapten exposure. MiXCR, run by TCRdb on the RACE reads, gives a single entry per CDR3 protein. The sample yields about 80,000 distinct CDR3 sequences, 11% seen once. The sequenced sample was whole blood, obtained in connection with sensitization to the hapten diphenylcyclopropenone (DPC). The receptors shown here come from a man younger than 30 with alopecia areata. Some clones in this sample may be carry-over from other donors' samples. Each CDR3 is given with its conserved first and last residue. The D gene is left open where the match is weak. Only part of the rows carry a size: once, few, many, or a class if the clone is expanded.

CDR3aa | CDR3nt | d_gene | j_gene | abundance | v_gene
CASSLASGQETQYF | TGTGCCAGCAGCTTAGCGTCAGGCCAAGAGACCCAGTACTTC | NA | TRBJ2-5 | NA | TRBV7-2
CASSSRQETYEQYF | TGTGCCAGCAGCTCCCGACAGGAAACCTACGAGCAGTACTTC | NA | TRBJ2-7 | once | TRBV6-2/TRBV6-3
CASSLRSGLATDTQYF | TGTGCCAGCAGCTTACGGTCAGGGTTGGCGACAGATACGCAGTATTTT | NA | TRBJ2-3 | many | TRBV7-9
CASSQTLELSGNTIYF | TGCGCCAGCAGCCAAACGCTTGAGCTATCTGGAAACACCATATATTTT | NA | TRBJ1-3 | many | TRBV4-3
CASSPDPPYGYTF | TGTGCCAGCAGCCCGGACCCGCCATATGGCTACACCTTC | NA | TRBJ1-2 | many | TRBV5-4
CSARGPSSSYNEQFF | TGCAGTGCTAGAGGCCCCAGTTCTTCCTACAATGAGCAGTTCTTC | NA | TRBJ2-1 | NA | TRBV20-1
CGELISDTQYF | TGCGGAGAACTGATCTCAGATACGCAGTATTTT | NA | TRBJ2-3 | many | TRBV20-1
CASSYRGTSPLHF | TGTGCCAGCAGTTACCGGGGTACTTCACCCCTCCACTTT | NA | TRBJ1-6 | many | TRBV6-5
CSASGTGDSPLHF | TGCAGTGCTTCCGGGACAGGGGATTCACCCCTCCACTTT | TRBD1 | TRBJ1-6 | NA | TRBV20-1
CASSLAEWGRYNEQFF | TGCGCCAGCAGCTTGGCCGAATGGGGGAGGTACAATGAGCAGTTCTTC | NA | TRBJ2-1 | few | TRBV5-1
CASSDPQGDAFF | TGTGCCAGCAGTGACCCACAGGGGGACGCTTTCTTT | TRBD1 | TRBJ1-1 | many | TRBV6-6
CASSDPSRAYQETQYF | TGTGCCAGCAGCGACCCCTCCCGTGCGTACCAAGAGACCCAGTACTTC | NA | TRBJ2-5 | NA | TRBV9
CASSPGQGRQAFF | TGCGCCAGCAGCCCGGGGCAGGGGAGGCAAGCTTTCTTT | NA | TRBJ1-1 | NA | TRBV4-3
CASSFGVSYNEQFF | TGTGCCAGCAGCTTCGGGGTCTCCTACAATGAGCAGTTCTTC | NA | TRBJ2-1 | many | TRBV5-4
CASSRGTGLQETQYF | TGTGCCAGCAGCCGTGGGACAGGACTCCAAGAGACCCAGTACTTC | TRBD1 | TRBJ2-5 | many | TRBV6-2/TRBV6-3
CASSFGDSTYQETQYF | TGTGCCAGCAGTTTTGGGGACAGTACTTACCAAGAGACCCAGTACTTC | TRBD1 | TRBJ2-5 | NA | TRBV28
CSASGDRDEKLFF | TGCAGCGCGAGCGGGGACAGGGATGAAAAACTGTTTTTT | TRBD1 | TRBJ1-4 | many | TRBV29-1
CSVEARGWTYEQYF | TGCAGCGTTGAGGCCAGGGGGTGGACCTACGAGCAGTACTTC | TRBD1 | TRBJ2-7 | NA | TRBV29-1
CASSLSTVERGQYF | TGTGCCAGCAGCTTATCGACAGTCGAACGCGGGCAGTACTTC | NA | TRBJ2-7 | many | TRBV7-9
CASSPGGGNTGELFF | TGTGCCAGCAGCCCCGGGGGGGGGAACACCGGGGAGCTGTTTTTT | TRBD2 | TRBJ2-2 | few | TRBV9
CASSYWTDSNYGYTF | TGTGCCAGCAGTTACTGGACGGACAGTAACTATGGCTACACCTTC | NA | TRBJ1-2 | NA | TRBV6-6
CASNLRQGLWEQYF | TGTGCCAGCAACCTCCGACAGGGACTTTGGGAGCAGTACTTC | NA | TRBJ2-7 | NA | TRBV6-1
CASSEKQGRSYNEQFF | TGTGCCAGCAGCGAGAAACAGGGACGTTCCTACAATGAGCAGTTCTTC | NA | TRBJ2-1 | NA | TRBV11-3
CASSEFAADTQYF | TGTGCCAGCAGTGAATTTGCTGCAGATACGCAGTATTTT | NA | TRBJ2-3 | many | TRBV6-1
CASSLGLSYGYTF | TGTGCCAGCAGTCTCGGACTTAGCTATGGCTACACCTTC | NA | TRBJ1-2 | many | TRBV27
CASSSGDRGSADTQYF | TGTGCCAGCTCCAGTGGGGACAGGGGGTCAGCAGATACGCAGTATTTT | TRBD1 | TRBJ2-3 | many | TRBV7-9
CASKVAGEEKLFF | TGTGCCAGCAAGGTGGCAGGGGAGGAAAAACTGTTTTTT | NA | TRBJ1-4 | many | TRBV28
CASSPVQRGWNEQFF | TGTGCCAGCAGCCCCGTCCAGCGGGGCTGGAATGAGCAGTTCTTC | TRBD2 | TRBJ2-1 | many | TRBV11-2
CASSLGLSGAADGYTF | TGTGCCAGCAGCTTAGGTCTTTCGGGGGCGGCGGATGGCTACACCTTC | NA | TRBJ1-2 | many | TRBV11-2
CASSVAPLTGKGGYTF | TGTGCCAGCAGCGTCGCGCCCTTGACAGGGAAGGGAGGCTACACCTTC | TRBD1 | TRBJ1-2 | NA | TRBV9
CSVYRGSFPNEQFF | TGCAGTGTATACAGGGGAAGCTTTCCCAATGAGCAGTTCTTC | TRBD1 | TRBJ2-1 | once | TRBV20-1
CASSPSGAYEQYF | TGCGCCAGCAGTCCCTCCGGGGCGTACGAGCAGTACTTC | NA | TRBJ2-7 | few | TRBV10-2
CASSCYTEAFF | TGTGCCAGCTCTTGTTACACTGAAGCTTTCTTT | NA | TRBJ1-1 | few | TRBV21-1
CASSPGTSTPEQFF | TGCGCCAGCAGCCCGGGGACTAGCACCCCTGAGCAGTTCTTC | TRBD2 | TRBJ2-1 | many | TRBV4-1
CASSLTGDSPLHF | TGTGCCAGCAGCTTAACAGGCGACTCACCCCTCCACTTT | NA | TRBJ1-6 | many | TRBV7-3
CASSKGLPGTYEQYF | TGTGCCAGCAGTAAAGGCCTTCCTGGGACCTACGAGCAGTACTTC | NA | TRBJ2-7 | once | TRBV6-5
CSVTRGNYEQYF | TGCAGCGTAACCAGGGGAAACTACGAGCAGTACTTC | NA | TRBJ2-7 | many | TRBV29-1
CASSLRTGQNTDTQYF | TGTGCCAGCAGCTTGCGCACCGGACAGAACACAGATACGCAGTATTTT | NA | TRBJ2-3 | many | TRBV11-2
CASSTYAFNQPQHF | TGTGCCAGTAGTACTTACGCCTTCAATCAGCCCCAGCATTTT | NA | TRBJ1-5 | many | TRBV19
CASSGSTDYGYTF | TGTGCCAGCAGCGGATCAACCGACTATGGCTACACCTTC | NA | TRBJ1-2 | few | TRBV9
CASSVPRGDEQFF | TGTGCCAGCAGCGTACCCAGGGGTGATGAGCAGTTCTTC | NA | TRBJ2-1 | many | TRBV9
CASSKGQGDTEAFF | TGTGCCAGCAGTAAGGGACAGGGGGACACTGAAGCTTTCTTT | TRBD1 | TRBJ1-1 | many | TRBV2